The T cell receptor beta chain described here comes from a study of blood T cells in healthy people across ages. This clonotype was seen a handful of times. PCR was performed a second time for about 7 to 12 cycles using a sample-barcoded 5' primer and a J-beta primer mix. TCRdb re-called the 5' RACE reads through MiXCR, storing one row per CDR3 protein. In the table there are around 1,800,000 distinct CDR3 sequences, 30% to 40% of which are singletons. Germline lookup yields CDR1 SEHNR and CDR2 FQNEAQ (reference sequence). V was pared by 0 bases and J by 1 base, with 6 bases of the junction left unmatched. CDR3 length equals 18 residues.

The chain uses TRBV7-9 and TRBJ2-5; 12 bases fit TRBD2. The receptor was derived from a human donor in good health. The specimen sequenced was blood. CDR3 loop: CASSLALTSGGLQETQYF. The CDR3 DNA reads TGTGCCAGCAGCTTAGCGTTGACTAGCGGGGGCCTCCAAGAGACCCAGTACTTC. Together with reference TRBV7-9 and TRBJ2-5, the CDR3 gives the full variable domain: DTGVSQNPRHKITKRGQNVTFRCDPISEHNRLYWYRQTLGQGPEFLTYFQNEAQLEKSRLLSDRFSAERPKGSFSTLEIQRTEQGDSAMYLCASSLALTSGGLQETQYFGPGTRLLVL.